The present T cell receptor beta chain was sequenced within a study of shared clonotypes between healthy human individuals. V trimming: 4 bases; J trimming: 3 bases; junction bases outside the gene matches: 4. The germline V gene has CDR1 SGHRS and CDR2 YFSETQ. The CDR3 loop spans 14 amino acids. TCRdb keeps only in-frame clones here, not all; method: immunoSEQ multiplex PCR. The data contain 650,000 to 800,000 clones, 72% of them singletons. This TCR was recovered from a woman aged 25-40 years in good health. The chain recombines TRBV5-1 with TRBJ2-5; 9 bases line up with TRBD1. The sequencing sample was made of memory CD4+ T cells sorted from blood. Subset given: CD45RA-negative fraction. The CDR3 DNA sequence: TGCGCCAGCAGCGTGACAGGGGGAAAAGAGACCCAGTACTTC. It translates to CASSVTGGKETQYF.